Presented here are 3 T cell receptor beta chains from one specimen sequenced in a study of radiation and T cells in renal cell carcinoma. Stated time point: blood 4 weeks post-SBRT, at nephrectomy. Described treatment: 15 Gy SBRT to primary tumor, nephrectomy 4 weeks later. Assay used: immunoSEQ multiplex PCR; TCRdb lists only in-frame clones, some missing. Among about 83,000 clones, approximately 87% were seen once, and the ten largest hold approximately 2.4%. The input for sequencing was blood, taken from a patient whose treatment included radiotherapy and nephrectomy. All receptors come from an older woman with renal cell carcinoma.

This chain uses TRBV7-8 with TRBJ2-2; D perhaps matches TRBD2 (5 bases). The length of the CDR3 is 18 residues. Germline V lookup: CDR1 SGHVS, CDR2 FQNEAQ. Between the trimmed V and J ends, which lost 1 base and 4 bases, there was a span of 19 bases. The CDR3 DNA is TGTGCCAGCAGCTTAGAGCGGCCGTGGAGCGTGGTCACCGGGGAGCTGTTTTTT. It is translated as CASSLERPWSVVTGELFF.

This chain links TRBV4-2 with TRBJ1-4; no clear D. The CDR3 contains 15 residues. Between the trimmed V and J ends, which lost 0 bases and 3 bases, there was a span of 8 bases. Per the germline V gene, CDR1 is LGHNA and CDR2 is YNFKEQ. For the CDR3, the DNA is TGTGCCAGCAGCCAAGACTATCAAGCTAATGAAAAACTGTTTTTT. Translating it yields CASSQDYQANEKLFF.

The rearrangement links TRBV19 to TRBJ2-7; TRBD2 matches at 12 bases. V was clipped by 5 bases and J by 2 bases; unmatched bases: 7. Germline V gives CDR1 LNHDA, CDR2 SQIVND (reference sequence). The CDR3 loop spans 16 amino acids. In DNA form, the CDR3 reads TGTGCCAGTAGTCCGAGGGGACTAGCGGGCCCCTACGAGCAGTACTTC. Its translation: CASSPRGLAGPYEQYF.